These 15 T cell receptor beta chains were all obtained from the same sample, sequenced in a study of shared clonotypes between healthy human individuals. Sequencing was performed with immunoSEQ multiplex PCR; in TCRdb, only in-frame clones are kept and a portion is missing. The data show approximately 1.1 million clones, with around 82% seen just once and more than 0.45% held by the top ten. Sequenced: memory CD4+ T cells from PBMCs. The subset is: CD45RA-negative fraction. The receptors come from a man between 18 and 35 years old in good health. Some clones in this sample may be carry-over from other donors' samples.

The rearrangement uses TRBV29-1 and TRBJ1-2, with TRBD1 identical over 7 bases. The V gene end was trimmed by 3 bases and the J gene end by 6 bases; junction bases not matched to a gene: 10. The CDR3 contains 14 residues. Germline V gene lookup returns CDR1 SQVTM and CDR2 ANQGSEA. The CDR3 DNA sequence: TGCAGCGTTGACCGGGGGTTGACAGGGCATGGCTACACCTTC. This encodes CSVDRGLTGHGYTF.

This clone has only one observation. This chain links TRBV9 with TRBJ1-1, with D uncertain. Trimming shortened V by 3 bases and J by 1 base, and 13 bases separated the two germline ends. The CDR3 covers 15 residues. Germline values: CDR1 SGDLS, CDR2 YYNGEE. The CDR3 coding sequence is TGTGCCAGCAGCGCCGGAGGGTGGCAGAACACTGAAGCTTTCTTT. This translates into CASSAGGWQNTEAFF.

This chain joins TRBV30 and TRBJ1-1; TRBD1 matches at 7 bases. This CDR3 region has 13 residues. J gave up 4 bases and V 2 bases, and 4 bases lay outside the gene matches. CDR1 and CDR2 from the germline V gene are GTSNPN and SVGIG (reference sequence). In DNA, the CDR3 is TGTGCCTGGAGTTTACAGGGGTCCACTGAAGCTTTCTTT. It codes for CAWSLQGSTEAFF.

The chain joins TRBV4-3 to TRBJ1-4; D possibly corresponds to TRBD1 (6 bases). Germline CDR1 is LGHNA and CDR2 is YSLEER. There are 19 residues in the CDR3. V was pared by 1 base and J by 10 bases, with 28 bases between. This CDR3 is CASSQGGGQKRLVPGKLFF. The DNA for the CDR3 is TGCGCCAGCAGCCAAGGCGGGGGACAAAAACGCCTGGTGCCTGGAAAACTGTTTTTT.

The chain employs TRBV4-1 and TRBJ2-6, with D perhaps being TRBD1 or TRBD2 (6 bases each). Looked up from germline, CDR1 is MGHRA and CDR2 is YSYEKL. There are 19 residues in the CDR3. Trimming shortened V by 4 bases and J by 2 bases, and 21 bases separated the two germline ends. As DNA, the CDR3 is TGCGCCAGCAGCCTAGGAGGGGGGAGAACCCCGGCTGGGGCCAACGTCCTGACTTTC. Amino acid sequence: CASSLGGGRTPAGANVLTF.

CDR3 in amino acids: CASSLAFDTGELFF. CDR3 sequence (DNA): TGTGCCAGCAGCTTAGCGTTCGACACCGGGGAGCTGTTTTTT. The chain is built from TRBV7-8 and TRBJ2-2, with D unclear. Between the trimmed V and J ends, which lost 0 bases and 3 bases, there was a span of 5 bases. Germline V gene sequence: CDR1 SGHVS, CDR2 FQNEAQ. There are 14 residues in the CDR3.

CDR3 residues: CSALLSYGAFF. Here the CDR3 DNA reads TGCAGTGCTCTCCTTTCTTATGGAGCTTTCTTT. The chain combines TRBV20-1 with TRBJ1-1; no firm D call. Trimming cost V 5 bases and J 10 bases, with 14 bases left between them. Germline CDR1 reads DFQATT; CDR2 reads SNEGSKA (reference sequence). The CDR3 has 11 amino acids.

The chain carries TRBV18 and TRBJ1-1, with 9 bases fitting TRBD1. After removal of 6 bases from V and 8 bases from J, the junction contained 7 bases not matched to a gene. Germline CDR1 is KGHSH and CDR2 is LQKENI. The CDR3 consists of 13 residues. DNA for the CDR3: TGTGCCAGCTCCTGGGACAGGGATACGGAAGCTTTCTTT. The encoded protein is CASSWDRDTEAFF. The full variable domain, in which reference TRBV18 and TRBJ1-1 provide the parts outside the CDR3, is NAGVMQNPRHLVRRRGQEARLRCSPMKGHSHVYWYRQLPEEGLKFMVYLQKENIIDESGMPKERFSAEFPKEGPSILRIQQVVRGDSAAYFCASSWDRDTEAFFGQGTRLTVV.

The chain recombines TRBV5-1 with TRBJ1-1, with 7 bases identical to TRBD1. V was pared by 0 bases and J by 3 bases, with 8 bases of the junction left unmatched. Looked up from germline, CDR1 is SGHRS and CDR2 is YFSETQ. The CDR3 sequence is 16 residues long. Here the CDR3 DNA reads TGCGCCAGCAGCTTGGTAGGGGGCAAGACGGACACTGAAGCTTTCTTT. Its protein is CASSLVGGKTDTEAFF.

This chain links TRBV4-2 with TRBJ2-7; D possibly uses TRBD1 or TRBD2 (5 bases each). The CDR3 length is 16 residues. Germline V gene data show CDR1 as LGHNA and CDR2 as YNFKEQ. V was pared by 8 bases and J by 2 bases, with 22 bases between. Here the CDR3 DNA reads TGTGCCAGCCAAGAGGGGCTGGGCGGGTCTACCTACGAGCAGTACTTC. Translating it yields CASQEGLGGSTYEQYF.

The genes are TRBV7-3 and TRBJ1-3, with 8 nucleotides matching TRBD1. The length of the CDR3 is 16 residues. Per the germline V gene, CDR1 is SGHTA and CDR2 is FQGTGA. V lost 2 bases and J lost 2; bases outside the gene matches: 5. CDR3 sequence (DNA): TGTGCCAGCAGCTTATCAGGGGGCTCAACTGGAAACACCATATATTTT. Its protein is CASSLSGGSTGNTIYF.

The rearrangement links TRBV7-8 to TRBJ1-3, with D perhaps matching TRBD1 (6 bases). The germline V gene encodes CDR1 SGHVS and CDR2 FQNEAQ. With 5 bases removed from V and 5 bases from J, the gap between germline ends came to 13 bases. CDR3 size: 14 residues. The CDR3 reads CASSLETGRNTIYF. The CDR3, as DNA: TGTGCCAGCAGCCTCGAGACAGGCCGAAACACCATATATTTT.

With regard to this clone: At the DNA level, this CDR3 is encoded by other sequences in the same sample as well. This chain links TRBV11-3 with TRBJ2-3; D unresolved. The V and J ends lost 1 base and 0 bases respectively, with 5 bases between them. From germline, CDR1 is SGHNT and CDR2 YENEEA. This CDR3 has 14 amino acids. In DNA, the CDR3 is TGTGCCAGCAGCTTAGGGGGTAGCACAGATACGCAGTATTTT. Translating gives CASSLGGSTDTQYF.

The CDR3 bases are TGCAGCGTTGCTAAAGGGGATGGCACCGGGGAGCTGTTTTTT. Its translation: CSVAKGDGTGELFF. The chain recombines TRBV29-1 with TRBJ2-2, with a tentative D call TRBD1 (5 bases). V gave up 4 bases and J gave up 4 bases, with 13 bases separating them. This CDR3 is built from 14 residues. In germline, CDR1 is SQVTM, CDR2 ANQGSEA.

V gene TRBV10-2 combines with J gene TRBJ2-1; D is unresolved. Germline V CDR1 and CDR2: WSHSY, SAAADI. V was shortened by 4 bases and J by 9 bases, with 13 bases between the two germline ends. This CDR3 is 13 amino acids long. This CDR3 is CASSADYLGEQFF. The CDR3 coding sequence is TGCGCCAGCAGTGCTGATTATCTCGGTGAGCAGTTCTTC.